The 5 T cell receptor beta chains in this list originate from one sample, sequenced in a study of blood T cell repertoires in COVID-19 (dated by TCRdb to the early 2020s). Preparation of the library involved the immunoSEQ multiplex PCR assay. The source is immuneACCESS, and TCRdb retained only in-frame sequences with V and J called. Part of the clones is not carried over; for the studies checked, unresolved V genes explain less than half of this, and the remainder is unexplained. The sample yields 210,000 or so clones; around nine tenths were counted once. The ten largest make up about 2.5% of the sample. The specimen was peripheral blood. These receptors all come from a woman aged 55-70 years with acute or convalescent COVID-19.

This clone showed up just a few times. This chain links TRBV7-8 with TRBJ1-1; D perhaps matches TRBD1 (6 bases). V lost 5 bases, J lost 5 bases, and 15 bases lay in between. The CDR3 is made up of 14 amino acids. Germline loops: CDR1 SGHVS, CDR2 FQNEAQ. CDR3 sequence (DNA): TGTGCCAGCAGCACACAGGGTGATCGGACTGAAGCTTTCTTT. Amino acids: CASSTQGDRTEAFF.

The chain has TRBV9 and TRBJ1-2; D is possibly TRBD1 (5 bases). V was trimmed by 4 bases and J by 4 bases, leaving 14 bases between them. CDR1 SGDLS and CDR2 YYNGEE come from the germline V gene. The CDR3 is 14 amino acids. CDR3 amino acids: CASSTTGSFYGYTF. The CDR3, as DNA: TGTGCCAGCAGCACCACAGGTTCCTTCTATGGCTACACCTTC.

CDR3 bases: TGTGCCAGCAGCTTCCGACAGGGGGCAGGTACTGAAGCTTTCTTT. Translation: CASSFRQGAGTEAFF. The chain joins TRBV5-4 to TRBJ1-1, with 10 bases fitting TRBD1. This CDR3 spans 15 amino acids. V was pared by 2 bases and J by 5 bases, with 6 bases of the junction left unmatched. Germline CDR1 and CDR2: SGHNT and YYREEE (reference sequence).

The rearrangement links TRBV6-6 to TRBJ2-4; 9 nucleotides match TRBD1. The CDR3 extends over 15 amino acids. Germline V CDR1 and CDR2: MNHNY, SVGAGI (reference sequence). J lost 7 bases, V lost 6 bases, and 10 bases had no gene match. CDR3 DNA: TGTGCCAGCAGCCCCGGAGGGACAGGGTGGAACATTCAGTACTTC. It yields the protein CASSPGGTGWNIQYF.

The chain couples TRBV15 to TRBJ1-2; D is perhaps TRBD1 (6 bases). Per germline, CDR1 LNHNV and CDR2 YYDKDF (reference sequence). This CDR3 comprises 15 residues. The V and J ends lost 1 base and 2 bases respectively, with 11 bases between them. The CDR3 spells CATSRGYGQNYGYTF. CDR3 DNA: TGTGCCACCAGCAGAGGATATGGACAGAACTATGGCTACACCTTC.